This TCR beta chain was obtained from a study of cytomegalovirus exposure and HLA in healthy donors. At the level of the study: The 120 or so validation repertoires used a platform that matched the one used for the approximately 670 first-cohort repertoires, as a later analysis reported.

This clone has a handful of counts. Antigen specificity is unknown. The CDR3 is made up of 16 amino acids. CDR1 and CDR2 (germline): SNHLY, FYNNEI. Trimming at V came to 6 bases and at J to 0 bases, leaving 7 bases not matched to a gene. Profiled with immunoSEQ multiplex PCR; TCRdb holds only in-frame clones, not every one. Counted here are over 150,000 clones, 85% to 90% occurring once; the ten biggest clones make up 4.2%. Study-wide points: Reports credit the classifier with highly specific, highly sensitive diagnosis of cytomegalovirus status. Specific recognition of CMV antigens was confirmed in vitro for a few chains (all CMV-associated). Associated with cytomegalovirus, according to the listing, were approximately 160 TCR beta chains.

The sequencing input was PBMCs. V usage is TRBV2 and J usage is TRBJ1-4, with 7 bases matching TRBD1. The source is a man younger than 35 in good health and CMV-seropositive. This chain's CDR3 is CASRMDRLATNEKLFF. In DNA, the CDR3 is TGTGCCAGCAGGATGGACAGGCTTGCAACTAATGAAAAACTGTTTTTT.